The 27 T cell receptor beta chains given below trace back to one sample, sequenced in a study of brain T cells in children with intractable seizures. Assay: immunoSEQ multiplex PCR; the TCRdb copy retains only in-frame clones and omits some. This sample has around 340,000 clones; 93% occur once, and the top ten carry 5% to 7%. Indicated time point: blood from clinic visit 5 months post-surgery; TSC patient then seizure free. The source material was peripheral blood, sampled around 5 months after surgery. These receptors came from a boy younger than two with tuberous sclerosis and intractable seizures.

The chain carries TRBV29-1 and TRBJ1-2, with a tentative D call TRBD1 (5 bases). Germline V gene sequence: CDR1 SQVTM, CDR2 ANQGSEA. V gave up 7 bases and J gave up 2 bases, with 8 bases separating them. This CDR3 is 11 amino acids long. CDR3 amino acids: CSGRGNYGYTF. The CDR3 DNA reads TGCAGCGGGAGGGGAAACTATGGCTACACCTTC.

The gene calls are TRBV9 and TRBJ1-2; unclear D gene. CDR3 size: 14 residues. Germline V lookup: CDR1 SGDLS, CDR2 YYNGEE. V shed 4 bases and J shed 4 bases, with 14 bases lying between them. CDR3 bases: TGTGCCAGCAGCCCCTTATCTTCCTCCTATGGCTACACCTTC. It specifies CASSPLSSSYGYTF.

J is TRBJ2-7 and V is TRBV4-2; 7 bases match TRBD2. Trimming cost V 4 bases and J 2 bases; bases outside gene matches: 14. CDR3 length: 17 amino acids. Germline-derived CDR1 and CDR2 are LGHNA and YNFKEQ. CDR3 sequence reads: CASSPGWASGRPYEQYF. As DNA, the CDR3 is TGTGCCAGCAGCCCCGGGTGGGCTAGCGGACGTCCCTACGAGCAGTACTTC.

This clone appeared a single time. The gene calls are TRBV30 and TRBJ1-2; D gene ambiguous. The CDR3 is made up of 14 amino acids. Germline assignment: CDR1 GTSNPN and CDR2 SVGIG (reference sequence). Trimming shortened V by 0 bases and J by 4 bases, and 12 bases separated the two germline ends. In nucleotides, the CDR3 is TGTGCCTGGAGTGTACTGGGCGACCTCTATGGCTACACCTTC. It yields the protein CAWSVLGDLYGYTF. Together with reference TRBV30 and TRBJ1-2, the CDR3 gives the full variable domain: SQTIHQWPATLVQPVGSPLSLECTVEGTSNPNLYWYRQAAGRGLQLLFYSVGIGQISSEVPQNLSASRPQDRQFILSSKKLLLSDSGFYLCAWSVLGDLYGYTFGSGTRLTVV.

The CDR3 is CASNRVGLDPLDEQFF. The CDR3 nucleotides read TGTGCCAGCAATCGAGTCGGACTCGATCCATTAGATGAGCAGTTCTTC. The chain uses TRBV28 and TRBJ2-1; TRBD2 might be the D (5 bases). Looked up from germline, CDR1 is MDHEN and CDR2 is SYDVKM. The CDR3 runs 16 residues. V lost 7 bases and J 8 bases, leaving 24 bases between the germline ends.

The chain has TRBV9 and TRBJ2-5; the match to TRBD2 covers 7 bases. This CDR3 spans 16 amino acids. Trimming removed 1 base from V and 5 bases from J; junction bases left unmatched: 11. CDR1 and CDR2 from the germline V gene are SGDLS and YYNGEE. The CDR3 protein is CASSVRPAGWMETQYF. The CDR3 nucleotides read TGTGCCAGCAGCGTAAGGCCAGCGGGGTGGATGGAGACCCAGTACTTC.

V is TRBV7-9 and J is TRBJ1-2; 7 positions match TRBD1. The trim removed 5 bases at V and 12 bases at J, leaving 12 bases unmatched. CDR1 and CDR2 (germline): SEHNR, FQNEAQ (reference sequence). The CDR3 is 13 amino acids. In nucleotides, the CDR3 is TGTGCCAGCAGCCAACGGGACAGCCCAGTTAACACCTTC. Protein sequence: CASSQRDSPVNTF.

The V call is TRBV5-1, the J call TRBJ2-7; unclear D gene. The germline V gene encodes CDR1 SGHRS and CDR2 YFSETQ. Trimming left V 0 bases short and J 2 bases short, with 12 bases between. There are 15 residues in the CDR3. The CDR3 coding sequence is TGCGCCAGCAGCTTGGGAGCCGGAATTGCCTACGAGCAGTACTTC. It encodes CASSLGAGIAYEQYF. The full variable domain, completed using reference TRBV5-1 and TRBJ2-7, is KAGVTQTPRYLIKTRGQQVTLSCSPISGHRSVSWYQQTPGQGLQFLFEYFSETQRNKGNFPGRFSGRQFSNSRSEMNVSTLELGDSALYLCASSLGAGIAYEQYFGPGTRLTVT.

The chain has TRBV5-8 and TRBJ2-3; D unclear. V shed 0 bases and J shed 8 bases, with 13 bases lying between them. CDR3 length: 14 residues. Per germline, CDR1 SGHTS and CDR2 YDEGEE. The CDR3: CASSLAPPSGTQYF. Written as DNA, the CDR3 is TGTGCCAGCAGCTTGGCGCCACCGTCGGGTACGCAGTATTTT.

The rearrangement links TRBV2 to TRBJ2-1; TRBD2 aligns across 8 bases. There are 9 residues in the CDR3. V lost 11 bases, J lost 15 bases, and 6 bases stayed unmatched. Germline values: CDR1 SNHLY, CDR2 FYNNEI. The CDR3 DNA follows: TGTGCCGGCGCGGGGGGCCTGTTCTTC. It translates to CAGAGGLFF.

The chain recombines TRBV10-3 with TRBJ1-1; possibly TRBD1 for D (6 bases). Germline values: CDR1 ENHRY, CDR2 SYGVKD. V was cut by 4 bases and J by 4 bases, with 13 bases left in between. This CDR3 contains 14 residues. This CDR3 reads CAISGRGAFTEAFF. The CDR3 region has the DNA TGTGCCATCAGTGGACGGGGGGCCTTCACTGAAGCTTTCTTT.

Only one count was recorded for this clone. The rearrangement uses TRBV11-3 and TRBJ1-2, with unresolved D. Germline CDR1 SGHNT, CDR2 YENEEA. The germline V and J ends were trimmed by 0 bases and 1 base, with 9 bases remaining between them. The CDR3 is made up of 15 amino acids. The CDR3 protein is CASSLDAGSNYGYTF. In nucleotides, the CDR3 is TGTGCCAGCAGCTTAGACGCGGGGAGTAACTATGGCTACACCTTC. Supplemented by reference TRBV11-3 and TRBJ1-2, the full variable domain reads EAGVVQSPRYKIIEKKQPVAFWCNPISGHNTLYWYLQNLGQGPELLIRYENEEAVDDSQLPKDRFSAERLKGVDSTLKIQPAELGDSAVYLCASSLDAGSNYGYTFGSGTRLTVV.

Here the CDR3 reads CASSLEASGQPYEQYF. The CDR3 region has the DNA TGTGCCAGCAGCTTAGAGGCCTCCGGACAGCCTTACGAGCAGTACTTC. The chain recombines TRBV7-6 with TRBJ2-7, with a possible D match to TRBD1 (6 bases). V was pared by 1 base and J by 4 bases, with 17 bases between. This CDR3 is 16 amino acids long. Germline-derived CDR1 and CDR2 are SGHVS and FNYEAQ.

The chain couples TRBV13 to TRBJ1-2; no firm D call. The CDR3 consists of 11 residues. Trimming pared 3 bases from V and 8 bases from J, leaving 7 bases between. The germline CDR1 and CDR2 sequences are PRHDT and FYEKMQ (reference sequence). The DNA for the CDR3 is TGTGCCAGCAGCTTGGAGCTGGGCTACACCTTC. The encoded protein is CASSLELGYTF.

The CDR3 region is CASSIVYGSNEQFF. CDR3 bases: TGTGCCAGTAGTATAGTATACGGGAGCAATGAGCAGTTCTTC. The genes are TRBV19 and TRBJ2-1; TRBD2 is a possible D gene (6 bases). V was pared by 1 base and J by 6 bases, with 10 bases between. The CDR3 covers 14 residues. Germline V CDR1 and CDR2: LNHDA, SQIVND (reference sequence).

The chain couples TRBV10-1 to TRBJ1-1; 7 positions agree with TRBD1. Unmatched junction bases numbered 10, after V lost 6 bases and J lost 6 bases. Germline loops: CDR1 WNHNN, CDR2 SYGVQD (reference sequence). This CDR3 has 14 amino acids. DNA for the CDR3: TGCGCCAGCAGCGACCGACAGGGTGGCGCTGAAGCTTTCTTT. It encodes CASSDRQGGAEAFF.

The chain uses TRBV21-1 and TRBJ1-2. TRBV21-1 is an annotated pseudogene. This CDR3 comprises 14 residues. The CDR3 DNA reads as TGTGCCAGCGTGAGTAGCAGGCCCCTCTATGGCTACACCTTC. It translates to CASVSSRPLYGYTF.

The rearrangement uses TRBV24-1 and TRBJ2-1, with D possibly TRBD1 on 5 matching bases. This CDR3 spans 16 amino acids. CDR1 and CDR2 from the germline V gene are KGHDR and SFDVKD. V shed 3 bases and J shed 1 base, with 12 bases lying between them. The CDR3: CATSDPTAGSYNEQFF. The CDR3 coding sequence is TGTGCCACCAGTGATCCGACGGCAGGGTCCTACAATGAGCAGTTCTTC.

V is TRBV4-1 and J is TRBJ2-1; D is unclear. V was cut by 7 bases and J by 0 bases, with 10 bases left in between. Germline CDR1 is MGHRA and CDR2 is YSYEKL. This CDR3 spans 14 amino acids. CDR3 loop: CASIPLGSYNEQFF. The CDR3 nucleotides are TGCGCCAGCATCCCCTTGGGCTCCTACAATGAGCAGTTCTTC.

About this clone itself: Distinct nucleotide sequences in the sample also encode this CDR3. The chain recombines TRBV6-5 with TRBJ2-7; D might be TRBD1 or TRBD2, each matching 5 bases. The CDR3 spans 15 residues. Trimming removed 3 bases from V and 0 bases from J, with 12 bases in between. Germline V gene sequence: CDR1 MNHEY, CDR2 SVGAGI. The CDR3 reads CASSYSAGSSYEQYF. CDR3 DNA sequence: TGTGCCAGCAGTTATTCGGCAGGGAGCTCCTACGAGCAGTACTTC.

CDR3 amino acids: CASSQGIHPRGGGRNTEAFF. In DNA form, the CDR3 reads TGTGCCAGCAGCCAAGGTATCCACCCACGCGGAGGGGGGCGAAACACTGAAGCTTTCTTT. The rearrangement uses TRBV3-1 (or the pseudogene TRBV3-2) and TRBJ1-1, with D possibly matching TRBD1 (6 bases). The germline gives CDR1 LGHDT, CDR2 YNNKEL (reference sequence). The CDR3 runs to 20 residues. V lost 1 base, J lost 2 bases, and 26 bases lay in between.

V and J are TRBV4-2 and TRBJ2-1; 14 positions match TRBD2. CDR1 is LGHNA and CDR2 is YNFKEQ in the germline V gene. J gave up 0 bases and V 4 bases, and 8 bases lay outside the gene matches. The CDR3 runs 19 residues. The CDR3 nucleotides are TGTGCCAGCAGCCGGGGACTAGCGGGGGAGACGAGCTCCTACAATGAGCAGTTCTTC. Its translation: CASSRGLAGETSSYNEQFF.

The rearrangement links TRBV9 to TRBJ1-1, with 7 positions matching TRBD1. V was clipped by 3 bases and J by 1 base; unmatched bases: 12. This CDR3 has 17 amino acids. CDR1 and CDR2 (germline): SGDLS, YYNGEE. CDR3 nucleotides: TGTGCCAGCAGCGACGATTCCACAGGGGTATGGAACACTGAAGCTTTCTTT. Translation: CASSDDSTGVWNTEAFF.

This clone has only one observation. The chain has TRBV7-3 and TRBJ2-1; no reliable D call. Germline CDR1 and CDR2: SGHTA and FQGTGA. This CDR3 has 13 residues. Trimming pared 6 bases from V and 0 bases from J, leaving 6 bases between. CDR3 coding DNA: TGTGCCAGCAGTAGGGACTCCTACAATGAGCAGTTCTTC. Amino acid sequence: CASSRDSYNEQFF.

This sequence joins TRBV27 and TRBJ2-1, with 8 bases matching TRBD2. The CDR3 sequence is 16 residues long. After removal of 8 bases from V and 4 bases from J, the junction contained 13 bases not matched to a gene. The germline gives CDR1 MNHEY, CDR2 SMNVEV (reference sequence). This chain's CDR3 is CASSQSRGGTYNEQFF. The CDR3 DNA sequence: TGTGCCAGCTCCCAAAGTCGGGGGGGAACTTACAATGAGCAGTTCTTC.

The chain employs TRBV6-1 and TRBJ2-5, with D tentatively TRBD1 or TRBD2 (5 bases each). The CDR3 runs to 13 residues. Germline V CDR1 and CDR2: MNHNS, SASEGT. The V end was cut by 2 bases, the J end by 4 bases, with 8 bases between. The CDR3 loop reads CASSELGGETQYF. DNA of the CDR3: TGTGCCAGCAGTGAACTTGGGGGAGAGACCCAGTACTTC.

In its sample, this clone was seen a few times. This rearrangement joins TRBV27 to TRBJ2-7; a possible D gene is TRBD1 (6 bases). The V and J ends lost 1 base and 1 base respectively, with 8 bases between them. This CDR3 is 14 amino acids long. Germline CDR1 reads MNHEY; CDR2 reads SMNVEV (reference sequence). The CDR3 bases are TGTGCCAGCAGTTTATATGGACAGTCCTACGAGCAGTACTTC. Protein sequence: CASSLYGQSYEQYF.